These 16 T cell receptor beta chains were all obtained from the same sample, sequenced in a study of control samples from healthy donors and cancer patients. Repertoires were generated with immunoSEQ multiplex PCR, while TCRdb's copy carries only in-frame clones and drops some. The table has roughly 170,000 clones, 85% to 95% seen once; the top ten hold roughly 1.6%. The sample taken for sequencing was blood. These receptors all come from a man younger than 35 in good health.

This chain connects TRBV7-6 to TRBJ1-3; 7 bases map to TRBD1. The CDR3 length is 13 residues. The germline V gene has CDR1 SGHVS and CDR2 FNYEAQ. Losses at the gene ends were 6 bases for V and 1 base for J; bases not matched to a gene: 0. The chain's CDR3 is CASRQGSGNTIYF. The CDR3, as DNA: TGTGCCAGCAGACAGGGGTCTGGAAACACCATATATTTT.

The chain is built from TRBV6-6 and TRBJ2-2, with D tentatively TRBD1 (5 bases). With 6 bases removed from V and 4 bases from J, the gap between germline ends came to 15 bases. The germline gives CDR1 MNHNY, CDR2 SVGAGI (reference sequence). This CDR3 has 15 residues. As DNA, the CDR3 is TGTGCCAGCAGCTCCGAGACCCAGGGCACCGGGGAGCTGTTTTTT. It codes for CASSSETQGTGELFF.

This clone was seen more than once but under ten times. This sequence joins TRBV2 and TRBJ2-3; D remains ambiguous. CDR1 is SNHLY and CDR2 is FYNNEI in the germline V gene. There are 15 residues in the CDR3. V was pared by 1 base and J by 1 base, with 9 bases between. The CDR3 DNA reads TGTGCCAGCAGTGAAGGGCTTCCCGGCACAGATACGCAGTATTTT. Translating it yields CASSEGLPGTDTQYF. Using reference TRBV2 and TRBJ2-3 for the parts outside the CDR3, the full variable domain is EPEVTQTPSHQVTQMGQEVILRCVPISNHLYFYWYRQILGQKVEFLVSFYNNEISEKSEIFDDQFSVERPDGSNFTLKIRSTKLEDSAMYFCASSEGLPGTDTQYFGPGTRLTVL.

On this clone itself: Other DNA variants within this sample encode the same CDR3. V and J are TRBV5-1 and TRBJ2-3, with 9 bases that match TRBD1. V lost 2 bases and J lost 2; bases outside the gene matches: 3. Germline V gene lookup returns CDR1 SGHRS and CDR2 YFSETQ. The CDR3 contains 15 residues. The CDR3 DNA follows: TGCGCCAGCAGCTTCCGGACAGGGGACACAGATACGCAGTATTTT. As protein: CASSFRTGDTDTQYF.

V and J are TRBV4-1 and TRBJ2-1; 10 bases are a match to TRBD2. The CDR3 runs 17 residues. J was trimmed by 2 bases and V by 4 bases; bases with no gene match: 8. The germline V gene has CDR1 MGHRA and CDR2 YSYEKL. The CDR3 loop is CASSRIGAGGTYNEQFF. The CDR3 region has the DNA TGCGCCAGCAGCCGTATTGGAGCGGGGGGGACCTACAATGAGCAGTTCTTC.

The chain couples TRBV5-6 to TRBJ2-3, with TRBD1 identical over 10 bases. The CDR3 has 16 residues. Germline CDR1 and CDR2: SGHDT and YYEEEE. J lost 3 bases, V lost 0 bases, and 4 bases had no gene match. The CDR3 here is CASSLVRTGGTDTQYF. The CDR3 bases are TGTGCCAGCAGCTTGGTTAGGACAGGGGGTACAGATACGCAGTATTTT.

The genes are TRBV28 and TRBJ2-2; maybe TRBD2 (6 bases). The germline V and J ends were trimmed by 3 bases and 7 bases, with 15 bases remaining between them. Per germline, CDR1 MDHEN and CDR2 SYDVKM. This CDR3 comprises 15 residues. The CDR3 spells CASSLTITGSGELFF. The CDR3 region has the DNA TGTGCCAGCAGTTTGACGATCACCGGGAGCGGGGAGCTGTTTTTT.

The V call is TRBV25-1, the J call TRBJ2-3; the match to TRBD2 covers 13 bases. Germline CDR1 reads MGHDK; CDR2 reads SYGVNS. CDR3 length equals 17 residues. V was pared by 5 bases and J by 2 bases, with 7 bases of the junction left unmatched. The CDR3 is CASSKRGLAGPTDTQYF. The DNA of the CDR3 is TGTGCCAGCAGTAAGAGGGGACTAGCGGGGCCCACAGATACGCAGTATTTT.

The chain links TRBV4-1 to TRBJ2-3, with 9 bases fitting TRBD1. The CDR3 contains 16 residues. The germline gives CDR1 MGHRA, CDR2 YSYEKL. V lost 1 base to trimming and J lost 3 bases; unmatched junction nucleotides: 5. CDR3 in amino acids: CASSQGTGGGTDTQYF. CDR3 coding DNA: TGCGCCAGCAGCCAAGGTACAGGGGGCGGAACAGATACGCAGTATTTT.

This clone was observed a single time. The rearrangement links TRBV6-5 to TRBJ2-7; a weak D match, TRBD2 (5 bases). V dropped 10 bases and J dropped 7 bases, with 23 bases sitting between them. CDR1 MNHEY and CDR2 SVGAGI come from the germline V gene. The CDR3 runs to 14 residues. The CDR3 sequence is CATHRSRVVLEQYF. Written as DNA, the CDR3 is TGTGCCACCCACCGTTCGAGGGTCGTTCTGGAGCAGTACTTC.

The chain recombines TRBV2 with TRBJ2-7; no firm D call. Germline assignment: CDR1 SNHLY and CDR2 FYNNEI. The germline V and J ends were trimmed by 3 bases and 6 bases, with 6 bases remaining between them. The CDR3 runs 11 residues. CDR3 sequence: CASSDPGEQYF. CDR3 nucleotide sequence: TGTGCCAGCAGTGACCCGGGCGAGCAGTACTTC.

The CDR3 spells CAWSFAGIRNNSPLHF. CDR3 coding DNA: TGTGCCTGGAGTTTTGCAGGGATTCGGAATAATTCACCCCTCCACTTT. The chain links TRBV30 to TRBJ1-6, with a weak D call TRBD1 (5 bases). Germline lookup yields CDR1 GTSNPN and CDR2 SVGIG (reference sequence). The length of the CDR3 is 16 residues. V was shortened by 2 bases and J by 5 bases, with 16 bases between the two germline ends.

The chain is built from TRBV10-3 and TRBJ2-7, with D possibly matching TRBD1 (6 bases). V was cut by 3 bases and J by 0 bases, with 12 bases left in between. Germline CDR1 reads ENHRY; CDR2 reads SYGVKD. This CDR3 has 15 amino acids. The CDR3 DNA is TGTGCCATCAGTGAAGCTACAGGGTACTCCTACGAGCAGTACTTC. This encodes CAISEATGYSYEQYF.

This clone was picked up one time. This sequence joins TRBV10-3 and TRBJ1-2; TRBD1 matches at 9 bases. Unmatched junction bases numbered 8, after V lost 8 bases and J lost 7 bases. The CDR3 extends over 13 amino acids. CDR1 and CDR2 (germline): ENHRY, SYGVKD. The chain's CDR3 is CAISGDRVAGYTF. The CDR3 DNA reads TGTGCCATCTCAGGGGACAGGGTAGCTGGCTACACCTTC.

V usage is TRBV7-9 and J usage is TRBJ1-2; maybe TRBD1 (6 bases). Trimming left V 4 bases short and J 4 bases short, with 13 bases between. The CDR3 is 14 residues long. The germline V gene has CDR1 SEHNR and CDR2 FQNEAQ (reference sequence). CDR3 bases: TGTGCCAGCAGCTCAGTCGGGGGCACCTATGGCTACACCTTC. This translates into CASSSVGGTYGYTF.

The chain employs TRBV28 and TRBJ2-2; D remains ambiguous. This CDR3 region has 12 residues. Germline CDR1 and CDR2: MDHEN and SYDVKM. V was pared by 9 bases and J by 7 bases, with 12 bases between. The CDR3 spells CASVVADGELFF. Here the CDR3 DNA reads TGTGCCAGTGTGGTTGCTGACGGGGAGCTGTTTTTT.